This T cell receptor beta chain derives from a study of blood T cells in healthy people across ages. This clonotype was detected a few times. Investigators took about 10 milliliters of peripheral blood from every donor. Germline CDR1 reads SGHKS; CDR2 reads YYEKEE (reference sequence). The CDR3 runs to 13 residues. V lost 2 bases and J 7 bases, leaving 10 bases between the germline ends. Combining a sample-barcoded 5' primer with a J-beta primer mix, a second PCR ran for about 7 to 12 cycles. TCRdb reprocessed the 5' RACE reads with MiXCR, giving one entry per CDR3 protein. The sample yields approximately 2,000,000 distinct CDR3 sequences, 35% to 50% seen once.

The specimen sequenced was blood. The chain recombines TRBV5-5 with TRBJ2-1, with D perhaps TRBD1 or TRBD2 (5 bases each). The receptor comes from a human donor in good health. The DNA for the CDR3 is TGTGCCAGCAGCTTTTGGGACGGGAATGAGCAGTTCTTC. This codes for CASSFWDGNEQFF.